There are a few counts of the clone carrying this TCR beta chain. As yet, its antigen is unknown. The source of the sample is a study of cytomegalovirus exposure and HLA in healthy donors. As for the study in general: The use of the same platform for the 90 to 150 validation repertoires and the approximately 690 first-cohort repertoires was reported by a later analysis.

The CDR3 extends over 13 amino acids. CDR1 and CDR2 (germline): SGHAT, FQNNGV. V was shortened by 4 bases and J by 3 bases, with 9 bases between the two germline ends. Points from the study as a whole: Associated with cytomegalovirus, according to the listing, were around 160 TCR beta chains. Most TCR sequences were seen very rarely across donors, but some public TCRs occurred in many.

The assay was immunoSEQ multiplex PCR, and TCRdb's table has in-frame clones only and misses some. This sample has approximately 80,000 clones, with approximately 93% found just once. The validation cohort, a group of around 120 subjects, included the donors and was separate from the roughly 700-subject first cohort. The clonotype originates from a young woman in good health and CMV-seronegative. Material for sequencing was PBMCs. The rearrangement links TRBV11-2 to TRBJ1-2; D is ambiguous. CDR3 sequence reads: CASSSGGDYGYTF. The CDR3 nucleotides are TGTGCCAGCAGCTCAGGAGGAGACTATGGCTACACCTTC.